These 16 T cell receptor beta chains were sequenced from one sample in a study of blood T cell repertoires in COVID-19. Generated by immunoSEQ multiplex PCR, the TCRdb table keeps only in-frame clones and is missing some. The profile shows about 200,000 clones, approximately 87% of them singletons. The sequenced sample consisted of peripheral blood. The receptors were gathered from a woman aged 70-85 years with acute or convalescent COVID-19.

The rearrangement links TRBV19 to TRBJ2-7, with 7 bases matching TRBD2. Germline CDR1 is LNHDA and CDR2 is SQIVND (reference sequence). V lost 3 bases to trimming and J lost 6 bases; unmatched junction nucleotides: 8. The CDR3 has 14 residues. The CDR3 here is CASSISGDGGEQYF. CDR3 sequence (DNA): TGTGCCAGTAGTATCAGCGGGGATGGGGGCGAGCAGTACTTC. Combining the CDR3 with reference TRBV19 and TRBJ2-7 gives the whole variable domain DGGITQSPKYLFRKEGQNVTLSCEQNLNHDAMYWYRQDPGQGLRLIYYSQIVNDFQKGDIAEGYSVSREKKESFPLTVTSAQKNPTAFYLCASSISGDGGEQYFGPGTRLTVT.

The chain has TRBV5-6 and TRBJ1-4; D might be TRBD1 (6 bases). V was cut by 2 bases and J by 0 bases, with 11 bases left in between. Germline values: CDR1 SGHDT, CDR2 YYEEEE. The CDR3 extends over 16 amino acids. CDR3 sequence: CASSFGQLTTNEKLFF. The CDR3 nucleotides are TGTGCCAGCAGCTTTGGACAGCTTACAACTAATGAAAAACTGTTTTTT.

J is TRBJ2-1 and V is TRBV12-5; TRBD2 aligns across 14 bases. Germline V CDR1 and CDR2: LGHNT, FRNRAP. V gave up 0 bases and J gave up 9 bases; unmatched junction bases: 1. The CDR3 extends over 15 amino acids. The CDR3: CASGLVTSGRGEQFF. DNA of the CDR3: TGTGCTAGTGGTTTGGTGACTAGCGGGAGGGGTGAGCAGTTCTTC.

The genes are TRBV7-3 and TRBJ1-1, with TRBD1 as a possible D gene (6 bases). CDR3 length: 13 residues. From germline, CDR1 is SGHTA and CDR2 FQGTGA. V dropped 1 base and J dropped 6 bases, with 9 bases sitting between them. CDR3 nucleotides: TGTGCCAGCAGCTTAAATAAGGGGGCTGAAGCTTTCTTT. It specifies CASSLNKGAEAFF. The whole variable domain, remainder taken from reference TRBV7-3 and TRBJ1-1, is GAGVSQTPSNKVTEKGKYVELRCDPISGHTALYWYRQSLGQGPEFLIYFQGTGAADDSGLPNDRFFAVRPEGSVSTLKIQRTERGDSAVYLCASSLNKGAEAFFGQGTRLTVV.

Turning to this clone: This sample also contains other DNA sequences that code for the same CDR3. CDR3 bases: TGTGCCAGCAGTTTAGGGCAGGGCTATGGCTACACCTTC. Translating gives CASSLGQGYGYTF. This chain connects TRBV12-3 or TRBV12-4 to TRBJ1-2; maybe TRBD1 (5 bases). The length of the CDR3 is 13 residues. The V gene lost 1 base and the J gene lost 4 bases, with 7 bases spanning the gap.

The chain combines TRBV5-1 with TRBJ2-5; TRBD2 aligns across 7 bases. Germline V gene data show CDR1 as SGHRS and CDR2 as YFSETQ. Unmatched junction bases numbered 2, after V lost 1 base and J lost 5 bases. This CDR3 spans 13 amino acids. CDR3 amino acids: CASSLKGGETQYF. The CDR3 DNA reads as TGCGCCAGCAGCTTGAAGGGAGGGGAGACCCAGTACTTC.

The chain recombines TRBV7-2 with TRBJ2-7; 14 nucleotides line up with TRBD2. Germline loops: CDR1 SGHTA, CDR2 FQGNSA. V shed 3 bases and J 6 bases; nucleotides not matched to a gene: 4. CDR3 size: 15 residues. The CDR3 DNA reads TGTGCCAGCAGCTTCGGGACTAGCGGGAGAGTCGAGCAGTACTTC. Its protein is CASSFGTSGRVEQYF.

The rearrangement uses TRBV7-2 and TRBJ2-1; D uncertain. Germline CDR1 is SGHTA and CDR2 is FQGNSA. The CDR3 has 12 amino acids. The V end was cut by 5 bases, the J end by 12 bases, with 14 bases between. The CDR3: CASSPAQVWQFF. CDR3 coding DNA: TGTGCCAGCAGCCCCGCCCAGGTCTGGCAGTTCTTC.

This chain links TRBV4-3 with TRBJ2-1; the match to TRBD2 covers 9 bases. The CDR3 sequence is 16 residues long. Germline V lookup: CDR1 LGHNA, CDR2 YSLEER. V shed 2 bases and J 6 bases; nucleotides not matched to a gene: 8. The CDR3 reads CASSQLPSGKVNEQFF. The CDR3 coding sequence is TGCGCCAGCAGCCAACTGCCTAGCGGGAAGGTCAATGAGCAGTTCTTC.

The chain joins TRBV5-6 to TRBJ1-2; 7 bases are a match to TRBD1. Germline assignment: CDR1 SGHDT and CDR2 YYEEEE. This CDR3 is 14 amino acids long. With 4 bases clipped from V and 6 bases from J, the junction kept 9 bases outside the gene matches. CDR3 sequence reads: CASSPDRAGHGYTF. The CDR3 nucleotides read TGTGCCAGCAGCCCCGACAGGGCGGGACATGGCTACACCTTC.

The rearrangement uses TRBV2 and TRBJ1-6; a weak D match, TRBD1 (6 bases). Trimming pared 1 base from V and 5 bases from J, leaving 12 bases between. Germline V lookup: CDR1 SNHLY, CDR2 FYNNEI. This CDR3 is built from 16 residues. CDR3 amino acids: CASSEEGGYHNSPLHF. CDR3 coding DNA: TGTGCCAGCAGTGAAGAGGGGGGGTATCATAATTCACCCCTCCACTTT.

The gene calls are TRBV19 and TRBJ2-1, with TRBD2 identical over 10 bases. V dropped 3 bases and J dropped 3; count of bases not matched to a gene: 14. Germline-derived CDR1 and CDR2 are LNHDA and SQIVND (reference sequence). This CDR3 contains 19 residues. The CDR3 region is CASSISQTLAGEIYNEQFF. DNA for the CDR3: TGTGCCAGTAGTATCTCTCAAACCCTAGCGGGAGAAATCTACAATGAGCAGTTCTTC.

This chain connects TRBV5-1 to TRBJ2-3; D perhaps matches TRBD1 (6 bases). Trimming took 0 bases from V and 2 from J, leaving 13 bases between them. Per the germline V gene, CDR1 is SGHRS and CDR2 is YFSETQ. CDR3 length equals 16 residues. CDR3 amino acids: CASSLGDRNPTDTQYF. CDR3 sequence (DNA): TGCGCCAGCAGCTTGGGCGACAGGAATCCCACAGATACGCAGTATTTT.

The chain has TRBV7-9 and TRBJ1-2; tentatively, D is TRBD1 (6 bases). CDR1 is SEHNR and CDR2 is FQNEAQ in the germline V gene (reference sequence). The CDR3 has 13 residues. Trimming removed 3 bases at V and 6 bases at J, with 11 bases between. CDR3 sequence reads: CASSLVQGNGYTF. CDR3 nucleotide sequence: TGTGCCAGCAGCTTGGTACAGGGAAATGGCTACACCTTC.

V usage is TRBV23-1 and J usage is TRBJ1-2; 9 bases fit TRBD1. TRBV23-1 is treated as an ORF (open reading frame) with a function not yet certain. The CDR3 has 18 residues. Trimming took 6 bases from V and 0 from J; bases not matched to a gene: 14. CDR3 region: CASRQGGTGCCPNYGYTF. The CDR3 DNA reads as TGCGCCAGCAGGCAAGGCGGGACAGGGTGTTGCCCTAACTATGGCTACACCTTC.

This clone appeared a few times. This sequence joins TRBV14 and TRBJ2-1, with TRBD2 matching over 11 bases. The CDR3 has 18 amino acids. The junction had 9 bases not matched to a gene; V was cut back by 0 bases and J by 5 bases. CDR1 and CDR2 from the germline V gene are SGHDN and FVKESK. CDR3 amino acids: CASSQEMLAGGGHNEQFF. DNA of the CDR3: TGTGCCAGCAGCCAAGAAATGCTAGCGGGGGGTGGTCACAATGAGCAGTTCTTC.